Listed here are 15 T cell receptor beta chains from one sample, sequenced in a study of blood T cell repertoires in COVID-19. TCRdb's copy holds only in-frame clones and misses some; the assay was immunoSEQ multiplex PCR. The sample has more than 250,000 clones; more than 75% are singletons. The sample consisted of PBMCs or T cells enriched from blood (not recorded which). Source of these receptors: a woman aged 30 to 39 who had recovered from COVID-19.

This rearrangement joins TRBV19 to TRBJ2-1, with 13 positions matching TRBD2. J was trimmed by 6 bases and V by 6 bases; bases with no gene match: 5. This CDR3 has 15 amino acids. Germline CDR1 is LNHDA and CDR2 is SQIVND (reference sequence). In DNA form, the CDR3 reads TGTGCCAGTAGCCTCGGACTAGCGGGGGCCAATGAGCAGTTCTTC. Protein sequence: CASSLGLAGANEQFF.

This clone has just one count. V usage is TRBV5-1 and J usage is TRBJ1-1; maybe TRBD1 (6 bases). This CDR3 contains 13 residues. Trimming stripped 5 bases from V and 5 bases from J, with 13 bases between. CDR1 and CDR2 from the germline V gene are SGHRS and YFSETQ. The CDR3 DNA reads TGCGCCAGCAGGGACAGCTGGGGGACTGAAGCTTTCTTT. Its protein product is CASRDSWGTEAFF.

This clone was counted a few times. The chain links TRBV28 to TRBJ1-2, with 9 bases fitting TRBD1. The junction had 13 bases not matched to a gene; V was cut back by 0 bases and J by 8 bases. The germline V gene has CDR1 MDHEN and CDR2 SYDVKM. This CDR3 region has 17 residues. The CDR3 loop reads CASSLWNLDGTGFGYTF. The CDR3 DNA is TGTGCCAGCAGTTTATGGAATTTAGACGGGACAGGGTTCGGCTACACCTTC.

The count of this clone is one. The chain joins TRBV20-1 to TRBJ2-1; possibly TRBD2 for D (5 bases). The CDR3 is made up of 11 amino acids. V was clipped by 6 bases and J by 10 bases, with 13 bases between them. Germline V gene sequence: CDR1 DFQATT, CDR2 SNEGSKA (reference sequence). The CDR3 loop is CSASEEREQFF. Here the CDR3 DNA reads TGCAGTGCCTCAGAGGAGCGGGAGCAGTTCTTC.

The rearrangement links TRBV4-1 to TRBJ2-7; D is ambiguous. V was shortened by 4 bases and J by 3 bases, with 7 bases between the two germline ends. This CDR3 has 12 amino acids. The germline gives CDR1 MGHRA, CDR2 YSYEKL. The DNA of the CDR3 is TGCGCCAGCAGCCGAACAAACTACGAGCAGTACTTC. Translating it yields CASSRTNYEQYF.

The chain joins TRBV11-2 to TRBJ2-7; 9 bases agree with TRBD1. CDR1 is SGHAT and CDR2 is FQNNGV in the germline V gene. The ends lost 5 bases at V and 3 bases at J; junction bases unmatched: 5. This CDR3 is 14 amino acids long. The CDR3 reads CASSRDRDYYEQYF. The CDR3, as DNA: TGTGCCAGCAGCCGGGACAGGGATTACTACGAGCAGTACTTC.

This chain's CDR3 is CAWLRQGAGEKLFF. The CDR3 DNA follows: TGTGCCTGGCTTAGACAGGGGGCGGGTGAAAAACTGTTTTTT. The chain uses TRBV30 and TRBJ1-4; 10 bases fit TRBD1. V was pared by 5 bases and J by 7 bases, with 7 bases of the junction left unmatched. CDR1 and CDR2 (germline): GTSNPN, SVGIG (reference sequence). This CDR3 has 14 amino acids. Complete variable domain (other parts from reference TRBV30 and TRBJ1-4): SQTIHQWPATLVQPVGSPLSLECTVEGTSNPNLYWYRQAAGRGLQLLFYSVGIGQISSEVPQNLSASRPQDRQFILSSKKLLLSDSGFYLCAWLRQGAGEKLFFGSGTQLSVL.

The J gene is TRBJ1-1, the V gene TRBV5-5; TRBD1 agrees at 9 bases. V lost 4 bases, J lost 11 bases, and 12 bases stayed unmatched. The germline V gene encodes CDR1 SGHKS and CDR2 YYEKEE (reference sequence). The CDR3 is made up of 14 amino acids. CDR3 nucleotides: TGTGCCAGCAGCACCCCCGTCCGGGACAGGGTTGCTTTCTTT. It encodes CASSTPVRDRVAFF. Variable domain in full (rest from reference TRBV5-5 and TRBJ1-1): DAGVTQSPTHLIKTRGQQVTLRCSPISGHKSVSWYQQVLGQGPQFIFQYYEKEERGRGNFPDRFSARQFPNYSSELNVNALLLGDSALYLCASSTPVRDRVAFFGQGTRLTVV.

This clone was recorded only once. The J gene is TRBJ2-4, the V gene TRBV4-3; weak D call: TRBD2 (5 bases). The V end was cut by 1 base, the J end by 2 bases, with 9 bases between. The CDR3 is made up of 15 amino acids. The germline V gene has CDR1 LGHNA and CDR2 YSLEER. CDR3 region: CASSQGEGTKNIQYF. The CDR3 DNA is TGCGCCAGCAGCCAAGGAGAGGGTACCAAAAACATTCAGTACTTC.

Regarding this clone: Other DNA variants within this sample encode the same CDR3. The chain joins TRBV7-9 to TRBJ1-1; D not resolved. The CDR3 length is 15 residues. The V gene's germline CDR1 is SEHNR and CDR2 FQNEAQ (reference sequence). V was clipped by 0 bases and J by 1 base, with 9 bases between them. DNA of the CDR3: TGTGCCAGCAGCTTAGCTGGTGCCGGGAACACTGAAGCTTTCTTT. It is translated as CASSLAGAGNTEAFF. Together with reference TRBV7-9 and TRBJ1-1, the CDR3 gives the full variable domain: DTGVSQNPRHKITKRGQNVTFRCDPISEHNRLYWYRQTLGQGPEFLTYFQNEAQLEKSRLLSDRFSAERPKGSFSTLEIQRTEQGDSAMYLCASSLAGAGNTEAFFGQGTRLTVV.

The genes are TRBV3-1 (or the pseudogene TRBV3-2) and TRBJ1-2, with TRBD1 matching over 10 bases. Trimming removed 2 bases from V and 6 bases from J; junction bases left unmatched: 6. Looked up from germline, CDR1 is LGHDT and CDR2 is YNNKEL (reference sequence). The CDR3 sequence is 15 residues long. The CDR3 nucleotides are TGTGCCAGCAGCCAAATGGGACAGGGGCTAGATGGCTACACCTTC. The encoded protein is CASSQMGQGLDGYTF.

V is TRBV3-1 (or the pseudogene TRBV3-2) and J is TRBJ1-5, with no clear D. Trimming left V 3 bases short and J 9 bases short, with 9 bases between. The CDR3 has 12 residues. Germline loops: CDR1 LGHDT, CDR2 YNNKEL (reference sequence). This CDR3 reads CASSQGAGPQHF. The CDR3 nucleotides are TGTGCCAGCAGCCAGGGTGCAGGGCCCCAGCATTTT.

This clone was picked up a small number of times. The V gene is TRBV2, the J gene TRBJ1-6; TRBD1 aligns across 7 bases. The length of the CDR3 is 18 residues. Germline lookup yields CDR1 SNHLY and CDR2 FYNNEI. Trimming removed 3 bases from V and 3 bases from J; junction bases left unmatched: 11. The CDR3 region has the DNA TGTGCCAGCAGTGACCGTTCAAGACAGGGCCTCTATAATTCACCCCTCCACTTT. It codes for CASSDRSRQGLYNSPLHF.

The chain employs TRBV24-1 and TRBJ1-1, with a tentative D call TRBD1 (6 bases). The V end lost 6 bases, the J end lost 10 bases, and 17 bases lay between the germline ends. This CDR3 is built from 13 residues. CDR1 KGHDR and CDR2 SFDVKD come from the germline V gene. CDR3 protein: CATSRGDTGTAFF. CDR3 nucleotides: TGTGCCACCAGTCGAGGGGACACGGGAACAGCTTTCTTT.

This chain uses TRBV3-1 (or the pseudogene TRBV3-2) with TRBJ2-5, with TRBD2 matching over 12 bases. Germline V gene sequence: CDR1 LGHDT, CDR2 YNNKEL (reference sequence). CDR3 length: 16 amino acids. Trimming took 5 bases from V and 9 from J; bases not matched to a gene: 13. This chain's CDR3 is CASSKPLGLAGGPQYF. Written as DNA, the CDR3 is TGTGCCAGCAGCAAACCCCTAGGGCTAGCGGGGGGGCCCCAGTACTTC.